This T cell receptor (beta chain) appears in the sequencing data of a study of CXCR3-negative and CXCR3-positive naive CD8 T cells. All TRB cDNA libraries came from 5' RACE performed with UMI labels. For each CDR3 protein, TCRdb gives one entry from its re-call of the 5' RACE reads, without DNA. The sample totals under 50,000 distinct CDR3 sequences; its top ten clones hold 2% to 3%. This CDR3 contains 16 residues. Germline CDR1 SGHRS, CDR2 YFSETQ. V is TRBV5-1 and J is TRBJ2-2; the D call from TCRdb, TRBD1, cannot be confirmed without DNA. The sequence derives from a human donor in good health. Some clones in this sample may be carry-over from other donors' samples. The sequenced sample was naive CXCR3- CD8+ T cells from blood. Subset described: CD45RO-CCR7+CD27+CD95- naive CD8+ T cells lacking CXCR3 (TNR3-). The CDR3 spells CASSLYGTSNTGELFF.